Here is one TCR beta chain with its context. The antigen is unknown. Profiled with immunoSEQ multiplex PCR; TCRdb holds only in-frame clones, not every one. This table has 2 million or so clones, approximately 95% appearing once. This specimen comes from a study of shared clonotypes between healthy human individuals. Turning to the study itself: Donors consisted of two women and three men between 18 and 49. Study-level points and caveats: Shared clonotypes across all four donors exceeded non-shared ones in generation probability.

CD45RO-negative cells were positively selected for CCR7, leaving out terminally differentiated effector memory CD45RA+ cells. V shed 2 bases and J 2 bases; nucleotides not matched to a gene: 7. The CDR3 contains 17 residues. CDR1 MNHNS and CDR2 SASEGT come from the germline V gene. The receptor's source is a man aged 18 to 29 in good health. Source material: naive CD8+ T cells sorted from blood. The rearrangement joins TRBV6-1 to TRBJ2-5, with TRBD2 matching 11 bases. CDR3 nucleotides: TGTGCCAGCAGTGAATATCTAGCGGGGGGCGAGCAAGAGACCCAGTACTTC. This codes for CASSEYLAGGEQETQYF.